These 20 T cell receptor beta chains share one sample of origin, sequenced in a study of identical twins (dated by TCRdb to the mid-2010s). Library generation was performed with 5' RACE. Sequencing took place on an Illumina HiSeq 2000. Through fastp at Q25 and MiXCR, TCRdb rebuilt clones from the public reads, retaining in-frame beta chains. Entries that share a CDR3 protein sequence are merged under the most common genes and DNA. The sample includes a few hundred thousand distinct CDR3 sequences, with 9% to 15% observed a single time. The ten largest clones capture approximately 7.6% of the sample. These data were also reused for a study on yellow fever vaccine responses in identical twins.

The sample taken for sequencing was CD8+ T cells sorted from blood. These receptors were collected from a woman between 18 and 29 years old in good health.

The chain has TRBV20-1 and TRBJ2-1; D is unclear. This CDR3 is 14 amino acids long. With 5 bases removed from V and 0 bases from J, the gap between germline ends came to 11 bases. The germline gives CDR1 DFQATT, CDR2 SNEGSKA (reference sequence). CDR3 region: CSARTLSSYNEQFF. The CDR3 DNA reads TGCAGTGCTCGCACACTGAGCTCCTACAATGAGCAGTTCTTC.

This clonotype appeared a few times. The chain uses TRBV2 and TRBJ2-5; 13 bases map to TRBD2. The V segment lost 6 bases and the J segment 4 bases; nucleotides outside the gene matches: 8. Per the germline V gene, CDR1 is SNHLY and CDR2 is FYNNEI. The CDR3 has 16 amino acids. The CDR3 DNA reads as TGTGCCAGCAGGGATACTAGCGGGAGGGAGAGAGAGACCCAGTACTTC. Residues: CASRDTSGRERETQYF.

In its sample, this clonotype was seen a few times. CDR3: CATAGQGAQPQHF. The CDR3 DNA reads TGTGCCACGGCGGGTCAGGGCGCTCAGCCCCAGCATTTT. The chain combines TRBV6-2 or TRBV6-3 with TRBJ1-5, with TRBD1 as a possible D gene (5 bases). CDR3 size: 13 residues. The V gene's germline CDR1 is MNHEY and CDR2 SVGEGT. V was clipped by 10 bases and J by 6 bases, with 16 bases between them.

This clonotype was picked up a small number of times. The chain employs TRBV4-1 and TRBJ2-5; D remains ambiguous. Germline CDR1 reads MGHRA; CDR2 reads YSYEKL. The germline V and J ends were trimmed by 4 bases and 3 bases, with 21 bases remaining between them. The CDR3 covers 17 residues. CDR3: CASSRISSWKAKETQYF. The CDR3, as DNA: TGCGCCAGCAGCCGAATCTCATCGTGGAAAGCGAAAGAGACCCAGTACTTC.

This clonotype is a singleton in its sample. The chain has TRBV7-9 and TRBJ2-2, with TRBD2 matching 10 bases. Germline V gene data show CDR1 as SEHNR and CDR2 as FQNEAQ (reference sequence). This CDR3 has 15 residues. The ends lost 5 bases at V and 9 bases at J; junction bases unmatched: 9. The CDR3 sequence is CASSTTSGATWELFF. CDR3 DNA: TGTGCCAGCAGCACCACTAGCGGGGCTACCTGGGAGCTGTTTTTT.

This clonotype was counted at least ten times. The V and J genes are TRBV2 and TRBJ1-5; D unclear. CDR3 length equals 14 residues. Trimming took off 2 bases at V and 4 bases at J, with 9 bases between the two ends. Per the germline V gene, CDR1 is SNHLY and CDR2 is FYNNEI. For the CDR3, the DNA is TGTGCCAGCAGTGAACACAGCCCTAATCAGCCCCAGCATTTT. Amino acid sequence: CASSEHSPNQPQHF.

The rearrangement links TRBV19 to TRBJ2-7, with a weak D call TRBD1 (6 bases). The CDR3 runs to 14 residues. Germline V lookup: CDR1 LNHDA, CDR2 SQIVND (reference sequence). Trimming stripped 5 bases from V and 1 base from J, with 12 bases between. CDR3 in amino acids: CASSLLDRSYEQYV. The CDR3 DNA sequence: TGTGCCAGTAGTTTACTGGACAGATCCTACGAGCAGTACGTC.

This clonotype has more than one count but fewer than ten. This chain connects TRBV20-1 to TRBJ2-2; a possible D gene is TRBD1 (5 bases). The germline V gene has CDR1 DFQATT and CDR2 SNEGSKA (reference sequence). V was trimmed by 0 bases and J by 4 bases, leaving 12 bases between them. This CDR3 has 15 residues. In nucleotides, the CDR3 is TGCAGTGCTAGAGATCAGGCAGGGCCCACCGGGGAGCTGTTTTTT. Encoded protein: CSARDQAGPTGELFF.

This chain connects TRBV28 to TRBJ1-4; 7 bases align to TRBD1. The length of the CDR3 is 17 residues. V lost 5 bases and J lost 7; bases outside the gene matches: 16. Germline V gene sequence: CDR1 MDHEN, CDR2 SYDVKM. The CDR3 bases are TGTGCCAGCAGTCTCCGGGGTACAGGGGTGTTCGGTGAAAAACTGTTTTTT. Amino acids: CASSLRGTGVFGEKLFF.

This clonotype has more than one count but fewer than ten. V and J are TRBV10-3 and TRBJ2-7; 7 nucleotides line up with TRBD1. J was trimmed by 2 bases and V by 4 bases; bases with no gene match: 2. The V gene's germline CDR1 is ENHRY and CDR2 SYGVKD. CDR3 length: 13 residues. This CDR3 reads CAISVGTAYEQYF. CDR3 bases: TGTGCCATCAGTGTGGGGACAGCCTACGAGCAGTACTTC.

The V gene is TRBV5-5, the J gene TRBJ2-7; 7 bases are a match to TRBD1. The CDR3 has 14 amino acids. Germline lookup yields CDR1 SGHKS and CDR2 YYEKEE (reference sequence). V was clipped by 4 bases and J by 3 bases; unmatched bases: 7. The CDR3 loop is CASSQWTGFYEQYV. The CDR3 DNA is TGTGCCAGCAGCCAGTGGACAGGCTTCTACGAGCAGTACGTC.

This clonotype has more than one count but fewer than ten. The chain couples TRBV29-1 to TRBJ2-7, with TRBD2 as a possible D gene (6 bases). The V and J ends lost 2 bases and 1 base respectively, with 12 bases between them. This CDR3 region has 14 residues. Germline loops: CDR1 SQVTM, CDR2 ANQGSEA. DNA for the CDR3: TGCAGCGTTGAAATAGCAGGGAGGTCCTACGAGCAGTACTTC. This sequence encodes CSVEIAGRSYEQYF.

This sequence joins TRBV4-2 and TRBJ2-7, with TRBD2 matching over 7 bases. The germline CDR1 and CDR2 sequences are LGHNA and YNFKEQ. Trimming at V came to 3 bases and at J to 5 bases, leaving 4 bases not matched to a gene. The CDR3 is made up of 13 amino acids. CDR3 sequence (DNA): TGTGCCAGCAGCCACACACTAGCGCACGAGCAGTACTTC. Protein product: CASSHTLAHEQYF.

This clonotype was seen only a few times. The chain employs TRBV29-1 and TRBJ2-5, with 8 bases lining up with TRBD2. Germline lookup yields CDR1 SQVTM and CDR2 ANQGSEA. Trimming took 3 bases from V and 5 from J; bases not matched to a gene: 11. The length of the CDR3 is 15 residues. CDR3 coding DNA: TGCAGCGTTGAGCCCGGGAGGGGTGGTGGGGAGACCCAGTACTTC. Amino acid sequence: CSVEPGRGGGETQYF.

This clonotype occurred a few times. The CDR3 sequence: CASSLETARDTQYF. The CDR3 DNA is TGTGCCAGCAGCTTAGAGACGGCTCGAGATACGCAGTATTTT. The gene calls are TRBV7-9 and TRBJ2-3; D call uncertain. The germline V gene encodes CDR1 SEHNR and CDR2 FQNEAQ (reference sequence). V was trimmed by 1 base and J by 5 bases, leaving 10 bases between them. There are 14 residues in the CDR3.

CDR3 DNA: TGTGCCAGCAGTTTAGAGTGGGCTATCGGGGAGCTGTTTTTT. It specifies CASSLEWAIGELFF. The chain recombines TRBV12-3 or TRBV12-4 with TRBJ2-2; no definite D call. V was shortened by 1 base and J by 7 bases, with 10 bases between the two germline ends. This CDR3 has 14 amino acids.

The V gene is TRBV29-1, the J gene TRBJ1-1; D is undetermined. The CDR3 has 10 amino acids. Germline V gene lookup returns CDR1 SQVTM and CDR2 ANQGSEA. V was shortened by 7 bases and J by 10 bases, with 13 bases between the two germline ends. The CDR3: CSAEGVGAFF. The DNA of the CDR3 is TGCAGCGCCGAGGGAGTGGGAGCTTTCTTT.

The table lists this clonotype with many counts. The rearrangement joins TRBV7-8 to TRBJ2-1, with 7 bases fitting TRBD2. The CDR3 has 16 amino acids. Germline V lookup: CDR1 SGHVS, CDR2 FQNEAQ. J gave up 3 bases and V 2 bases, and 7 bases lay outside the gene matches. CDR3 nucleotide sequence: TGTGCCAGCAGCTTATCTGTACTAGCGAACTACAATGAGCAGTTCTTC. This gives the protein CASSLSVLANYNEQFF.

The sample holds a few counts of this clonotype. The genes are TRBV2 and TRBJ2-5; weak D call: TRBD1 (6 bases). The CDR3 runs 14 residues. Per the germline V gene, CDR1 is SNHLY and CDR2 is FYNNEI. Trimming removed 4 bases from V and 3 bases from J, with 12 bases in between. In nucleotides, the CDR3 is TGTGCCAGCAGTGGGGAAGGGGGAGAAGAGACCCAGTACTTC. Translation gives CASSGEGGEETQYF.

V gene TRBV11-2 combines with J gene TRBJ1-2; maybe TRBD1 (5 bases). V lost 1 base and J 4 bases, leaving 16 bases between the germline ends. The CDR3 is 16 residues long. Germline values: CDR1 SGHAT, CDR2 FQNNGV. This chain's CDR3 is CASSLAGTGYGYGYTF. CDR3 sequence (DNA): TGTGCCAGCAGCTTAGCCGGGACGGGTTACGGCTATGGCTACACCTTC.